The clone carrying this TCR beta chain was detected a few times. Its antigen is not identified. This sample was included in a study of cytomegalovirus exposure and HLA in healthy donors. Study-wide results and caveats: TRBV6-2, TRBV6-3 and some other V segments were excluded as indistinguishable. For most subjects, TCR beta sequences were reported to predict HLA-A and HLA-B alleles with accuracy.

Primers included in the PCR were 60 Vbeta and 13 Jbeta primers. The method was immunoSEQ multiplex PCR; TCRdb's version includes in-frame clones alone and lacks a portion of them. This table has approximately 140,000 clones, more than 75% appearing once. The CDR3 loop spans 15 amino acids. Germline CDR1 reads ENHRY; CDR2 reads SYGVKD. With V trimmed by 3 bases and J by 1 base, 3 bases remained unmatched. The sample comprised PBMCs. This sequence joins TRBV10-3 and TRBJ1-1, with 9 bases lining up with TRBD1. The clonotype comes from a man aged 18 to 35 in good health and CMV-seronegative. CDR3 coding DNA: TGTGCCATCAGTGAACAGGGGGCTAAGAACACTGAAGCTTTCTTT. Its translation is CAISEQGAKNTEAFF.